The subject of this entry is one T cell receptor beta chain. Its antigen is unidentified. The protocol was immunoSEQ multiplex PCR, while the TCRdb copy is restricted to in-frame clones and leaves out a portion. The sample carries roughly 76,000 clones, about nine tenths recorded once. This entry comes from a study of T cell responses to AZD1222 COVID-19 vaccine. Study findings and constraints: Donors were largely white British and mainly female; clonal diversity was possibly underestimated. Spike-wide vaccine-associated CD4 TCRs dominated at 160-218 and 743-854.

The receptor's source is an adult in good health. Here the sequenced sample was peripheral blood, taken on day 0 of AZD1222 vaccination.

The CDR3 nucleotides read TGTGCCAGTCTACGACGCCCCCTCGCCACTGAAGCTTTCTTT. Translated: CASLRRPLATEAFF. V is TRBV2 and J is TRBJ1-1, with D unclear. Germline V gene sequence: CDR1 SNHLY, CDR2 FYNNEI. The CDR3 sequence is 14 residues long. Trimming stripped 9 bases from V and 4 bases from J, with 18 bases between.